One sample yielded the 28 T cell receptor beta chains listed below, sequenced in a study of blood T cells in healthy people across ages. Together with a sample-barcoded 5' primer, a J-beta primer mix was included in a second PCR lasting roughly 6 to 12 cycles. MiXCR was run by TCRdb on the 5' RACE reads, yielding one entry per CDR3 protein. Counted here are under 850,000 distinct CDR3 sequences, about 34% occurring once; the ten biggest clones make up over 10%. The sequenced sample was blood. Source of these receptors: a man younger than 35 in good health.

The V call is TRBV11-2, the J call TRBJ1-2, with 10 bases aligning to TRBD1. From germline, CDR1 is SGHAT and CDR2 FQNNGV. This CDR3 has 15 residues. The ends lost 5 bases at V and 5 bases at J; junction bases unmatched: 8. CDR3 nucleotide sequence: TGTGCCAGCAGCCCAACCGGGACAGGGGTTTATGGCTACACCTTC. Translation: CASSPTGTGVYGYTF. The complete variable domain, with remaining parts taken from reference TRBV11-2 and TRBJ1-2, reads EAGVAQSPRYKIIEKRQSVAFWCNPISGHATLYWYQQILGQGPKLLIQFQNNGVVDDSQLPKDRFSAERLKGVDSTLKIQPAKLEDSAVYLCASSPTGTGVYGYTFGSGTRLTVV.

For the CDR3, the DNA is TGTGCCAGCAGTTATCATCTCGGGCAGAACACTGAAGCTTTCTTT. Amino acids: CASSYHLGQNTEAFF. The chain uses TRBV6-5 and TRBJ1-1; D is undetermined. The CDR3 totals 15 residues. Germline V gene lookup returns CDR1 MNHEY and CDR2 SVGAGI. V lost 3 bases to trimming and J lost 1 base, with 12 bases between them.

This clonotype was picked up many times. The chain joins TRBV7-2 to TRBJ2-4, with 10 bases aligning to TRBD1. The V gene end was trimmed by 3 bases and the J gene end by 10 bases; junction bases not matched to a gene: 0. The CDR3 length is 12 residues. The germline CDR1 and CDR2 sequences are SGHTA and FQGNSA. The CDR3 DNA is TGTGCCAGCAGCTTGGACAGGGGGATTCAGTACTTC. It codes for CASSLDRGIQYF.

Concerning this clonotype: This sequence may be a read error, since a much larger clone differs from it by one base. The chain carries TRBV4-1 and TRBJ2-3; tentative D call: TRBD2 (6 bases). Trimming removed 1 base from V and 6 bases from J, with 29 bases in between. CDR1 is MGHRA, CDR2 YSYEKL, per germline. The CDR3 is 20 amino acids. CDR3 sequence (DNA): TGCGCCAGCAGCCAAGCCCCCTTAATTACCGGGACTGGTCCTACGGATACGCAGTATTTT. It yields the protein CASSQAPLITGTGPTDTQYF.

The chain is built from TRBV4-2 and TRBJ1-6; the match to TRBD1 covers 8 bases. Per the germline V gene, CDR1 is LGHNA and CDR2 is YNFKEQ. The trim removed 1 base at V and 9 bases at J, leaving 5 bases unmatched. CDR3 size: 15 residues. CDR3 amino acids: CASSQAQGASSPLHF. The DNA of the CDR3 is TGTGCCAGCAGCCAAGCCCAGGGGGCTAGTTCACCCCTCCACTTT.

The CDR3 DNA is TGTGCTAGTGGTTTCGCCGTAGGGCAGACTAATGAAAAACTGTTTTTT. This encodes CASGFAVGQTNEKLFF. This chain joins TRBV12-5 and TRBJ1-4; D is ambiguous. The CDR3 is made up of 16 amino acids. The germline gives CDR1 LGHNT, CDR2 FRNRAP. The V end lost 3 bases, the J end lost 2 bases, and 13 bases lay between the germline ends.

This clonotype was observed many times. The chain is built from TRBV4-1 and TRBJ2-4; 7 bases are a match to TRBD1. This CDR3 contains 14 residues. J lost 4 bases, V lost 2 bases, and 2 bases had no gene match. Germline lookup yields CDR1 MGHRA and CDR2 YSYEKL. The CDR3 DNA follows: TGCGCCAGCAGCCAACCGGGACAGAAAAACATTCAGTACTTC. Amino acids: CASSQPGQKNIQYF.

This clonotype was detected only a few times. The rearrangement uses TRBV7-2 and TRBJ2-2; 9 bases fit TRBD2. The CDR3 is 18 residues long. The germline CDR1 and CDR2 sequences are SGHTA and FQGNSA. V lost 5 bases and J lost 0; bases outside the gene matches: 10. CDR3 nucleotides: TGTGCCAGCAGCGTTAGCGGGGGCCGGTTCGCGAACACCGGGGAGCTGTTTTTT. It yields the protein CASSVSGGRFANTGELFF.

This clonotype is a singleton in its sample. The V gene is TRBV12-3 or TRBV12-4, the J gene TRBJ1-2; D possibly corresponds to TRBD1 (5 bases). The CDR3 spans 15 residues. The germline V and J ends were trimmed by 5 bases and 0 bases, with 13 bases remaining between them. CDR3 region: CASSPQGLANYGYTF. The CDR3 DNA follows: TGTGCCAGCAGTCCTCAGGGATTAGCTAACTATGGCTACACCTTC.

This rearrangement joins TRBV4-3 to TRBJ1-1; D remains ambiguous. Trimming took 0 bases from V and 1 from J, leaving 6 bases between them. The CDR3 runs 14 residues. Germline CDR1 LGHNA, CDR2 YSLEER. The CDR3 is CASSQDQKNTEAFF. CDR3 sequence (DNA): TGCGCCAGCAGCCAAGATCAGAAGAACACTGAAGCTTTCTTT.

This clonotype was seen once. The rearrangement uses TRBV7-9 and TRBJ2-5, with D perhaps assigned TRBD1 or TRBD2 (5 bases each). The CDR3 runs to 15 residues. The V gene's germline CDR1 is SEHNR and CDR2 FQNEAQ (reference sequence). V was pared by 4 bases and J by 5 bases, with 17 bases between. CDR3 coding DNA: TGTGCCAGCAGCTCCCCCCTGGGACCTGGGGAGACCCAGTACTTC. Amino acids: CASSSPLGPGETQYF.

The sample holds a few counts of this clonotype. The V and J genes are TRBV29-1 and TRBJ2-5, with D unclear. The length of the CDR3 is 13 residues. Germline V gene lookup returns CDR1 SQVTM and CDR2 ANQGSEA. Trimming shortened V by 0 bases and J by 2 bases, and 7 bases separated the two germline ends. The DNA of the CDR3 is TGCAGCGTTGAAGATCTACTACAAGAGACCCAGTACTTC. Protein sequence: CSVEDLLQETQYF.

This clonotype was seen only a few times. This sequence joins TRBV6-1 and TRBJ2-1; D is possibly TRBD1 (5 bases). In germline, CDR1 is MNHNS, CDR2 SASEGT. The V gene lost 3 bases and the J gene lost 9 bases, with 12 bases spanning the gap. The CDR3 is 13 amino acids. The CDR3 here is CASSEWTSSEQFF. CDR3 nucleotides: TGTGCCAGCAGTGAGTGGACATCGAGTGAGCAGTTCTTC.

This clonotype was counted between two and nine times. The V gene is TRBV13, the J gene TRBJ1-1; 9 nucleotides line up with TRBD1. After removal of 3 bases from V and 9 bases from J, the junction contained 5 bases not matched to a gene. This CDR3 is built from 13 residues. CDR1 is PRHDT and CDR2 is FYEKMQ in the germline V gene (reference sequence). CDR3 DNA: TGTGCCAGCAGCTTCGGGGACAGGGCTAAAGCTTTCTTT. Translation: CASSFGDRAKAFF.

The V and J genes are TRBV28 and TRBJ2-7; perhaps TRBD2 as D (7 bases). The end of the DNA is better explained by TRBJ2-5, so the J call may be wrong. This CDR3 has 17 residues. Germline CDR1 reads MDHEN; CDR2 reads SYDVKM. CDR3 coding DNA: TGTGCCAGCAGTTTAAGAAAGGGGGGGGGTCCAGCAGAGACCCAGTACTTC. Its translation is CASSLRKGGGPAETQYF.

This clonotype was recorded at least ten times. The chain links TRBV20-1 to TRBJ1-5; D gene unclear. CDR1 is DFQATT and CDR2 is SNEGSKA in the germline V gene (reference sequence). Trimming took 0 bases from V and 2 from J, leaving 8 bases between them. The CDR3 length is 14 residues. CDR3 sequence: CSAREGFGNQPQHF. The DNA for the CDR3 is TGCAGTGCTAGAGAGGGTTTCGGCAATCAGCCCCAGCATTTT.

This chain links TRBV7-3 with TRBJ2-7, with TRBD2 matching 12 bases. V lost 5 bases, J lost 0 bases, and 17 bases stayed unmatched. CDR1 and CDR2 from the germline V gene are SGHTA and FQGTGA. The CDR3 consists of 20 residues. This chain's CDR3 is CASSPFRRLAGALSSYEQYF. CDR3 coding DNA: TGTGCCAGCAGCCCGTTTAGAAGACTAGCGGGGGCCTTAAGCTCCTACGAGCAGTACTTC. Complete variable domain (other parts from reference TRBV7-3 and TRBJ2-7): GAGVSQTPSNKVTEKGKYVELRCDPISGHTALYWYRQSLGQGPEFLIYFQGTGAADDSGLPNDRFFAVRPEGSVSTLKIQRTERGDSAVYLCASSPFRRLAGALSSYEQYFGPGTRLTVT.

CDR3 sequence: CASRPGTSGVAGELFF. The CDR3 DNA reads TGTGCCAGCAGGCCGGGGACTAGCGGGGTCGCCGGGGAGCTGTTTTTT. This chain connects TRBV12-3 or TRBV12-4 to TRBJ2-2; 13 bases fit TRBD2. The CDR3 is 16 amino acids. The ends lost 6 bases at V and 6 bases at J; junction bases unmatched: 7.

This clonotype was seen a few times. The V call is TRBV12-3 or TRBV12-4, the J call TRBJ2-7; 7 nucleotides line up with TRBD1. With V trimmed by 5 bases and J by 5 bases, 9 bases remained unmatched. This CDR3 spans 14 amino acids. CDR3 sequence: CASSHSTGPHEQYF. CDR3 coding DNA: TGTGCCAGCAGTCATTCGACAGGGCCGCACGAGCAGTACTTC.

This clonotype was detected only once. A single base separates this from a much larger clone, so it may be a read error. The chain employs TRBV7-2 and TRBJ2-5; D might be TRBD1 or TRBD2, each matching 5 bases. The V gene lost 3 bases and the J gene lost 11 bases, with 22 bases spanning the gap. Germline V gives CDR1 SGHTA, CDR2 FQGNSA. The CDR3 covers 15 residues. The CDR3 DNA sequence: TGTGCCAGCAGCTTCCGGGACGGAATCTCCTACGGGCAGTACTTC. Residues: CASSFRDGISYGQYF.

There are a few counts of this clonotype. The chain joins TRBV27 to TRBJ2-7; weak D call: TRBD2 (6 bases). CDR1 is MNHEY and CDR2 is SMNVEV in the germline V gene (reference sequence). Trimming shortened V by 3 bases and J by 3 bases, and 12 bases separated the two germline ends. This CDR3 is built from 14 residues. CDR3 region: CASSFGTGDYEQYF. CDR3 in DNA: TGTGCCAGCAGTTTTGGGACGGGGGACTACGAGCAGTACTTC.

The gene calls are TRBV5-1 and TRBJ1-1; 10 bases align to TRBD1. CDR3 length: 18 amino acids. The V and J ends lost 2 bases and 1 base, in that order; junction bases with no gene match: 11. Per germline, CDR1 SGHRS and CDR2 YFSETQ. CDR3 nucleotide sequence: TGCGCCAGCAGCTTATCCCTAGACAGGGGGCGGGAGAACACTGAAGCTTTCTTT. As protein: CASSLSLDRGRENTEAFF.

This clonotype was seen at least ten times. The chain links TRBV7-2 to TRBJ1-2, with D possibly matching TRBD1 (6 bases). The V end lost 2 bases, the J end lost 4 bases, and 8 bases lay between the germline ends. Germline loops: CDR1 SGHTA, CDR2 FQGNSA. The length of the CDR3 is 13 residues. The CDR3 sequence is CASSLTGFYGYTF. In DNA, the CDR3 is TGTGCCAGCAGCTTAACAGGGTTCTATGGCTACACCTTC.

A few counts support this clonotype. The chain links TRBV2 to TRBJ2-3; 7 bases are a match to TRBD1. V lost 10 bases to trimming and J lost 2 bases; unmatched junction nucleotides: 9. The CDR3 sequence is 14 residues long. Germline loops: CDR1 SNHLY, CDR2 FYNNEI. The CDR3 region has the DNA TGTGCCATAGCCGGGACAGATAACACAGATACGCAGTATTTT. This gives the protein CAIAGTDNTDTQYF.

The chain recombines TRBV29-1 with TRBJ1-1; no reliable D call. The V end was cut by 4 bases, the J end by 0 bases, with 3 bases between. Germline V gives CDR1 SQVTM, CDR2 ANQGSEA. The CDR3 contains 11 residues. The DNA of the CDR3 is TGCAGCGTTGCACTGAACACTGAAGCTTTCTTT. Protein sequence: CSVALNTEAFF.

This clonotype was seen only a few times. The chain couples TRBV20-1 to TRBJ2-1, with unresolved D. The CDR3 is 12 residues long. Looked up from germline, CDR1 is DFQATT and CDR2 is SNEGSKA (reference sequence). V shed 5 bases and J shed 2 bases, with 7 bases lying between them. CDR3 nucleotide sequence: TGCAGTGCTCTGAACGCCTACAATGAGCAGTTCTTC. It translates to CSALNAYNEQFF.

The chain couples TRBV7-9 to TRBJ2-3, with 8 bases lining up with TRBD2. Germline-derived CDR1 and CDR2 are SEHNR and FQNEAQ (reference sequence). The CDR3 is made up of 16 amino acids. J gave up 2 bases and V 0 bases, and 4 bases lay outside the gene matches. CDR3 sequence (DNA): TGTGCCAGCAGCTTAGCTTCGGGGGGGGCCACAGATACGCAGTATTTT. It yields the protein CASSLASGGATDTQYF. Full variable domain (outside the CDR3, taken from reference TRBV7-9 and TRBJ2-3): DTGVSQNPRHKITKRGQNVTFRCDPISEHNRLYWYRQTLGQGPEFLTYFQNEAQLEKSRLLSDRFSAERPKGSFSTLEIQRTEQGDSAMYLCASSLASGGATDTQYFGPGTRLTVL.

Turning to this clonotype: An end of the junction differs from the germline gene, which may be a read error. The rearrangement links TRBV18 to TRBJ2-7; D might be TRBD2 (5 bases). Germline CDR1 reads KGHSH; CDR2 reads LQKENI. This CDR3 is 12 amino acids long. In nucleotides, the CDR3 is TGTGCCAGCGCACCACTCGGTGAGGGCCAGTACTTC. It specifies CASAPLGEGQYF.